The present T cell receptor beta chain was sequenced within a study of blood T cells in healthy people across ages. V was shortened by 0 bases and J by 7 bases, with 22 bases between the two germline ends. The CDR3 has 19 amino acids. CDR1 is SEHNR, CDR2 FQNEAQ, per germline (reference sequence). Notes on this clonotype: What it recognizes is unknown.

At least 6.5 million PBMCs were isolated per sample. Findings of the study overall: Observed TCR beta diversity showed a strong correlation with the percentage of naive T cells as measured by flow cytometry. The study lacked donor CMV status, which possibly confounded expanded clonotype changes.

PCR was performed a second time for roughly 7 to 11 cycles using a sample-barcoded 5' primer and a J-beta primer mix. A 12-random-nucleotide template-switch adaptor tagged each cDNA molecule. TCRdb passed the 5' RACE reads through MiXCR, listing each CDR3 protein once. The sample yields 1.6 million or so distinct CDR3 sequences, 30% to 35% seen once. The V and J genes are TRBV7-9 and TRBJ1-6, with D perhaps TRBD1 (6 bases). The sequenced material came from blood. The TCR originated in a woman in her 30s in good health. CDR3 bases: TGTGCCAGCAGCTTAGCGAGAGAGAGCAGGGGCCCCAAAAATTCACCCCTCCACTTT. Translation: CASSLARESRGPKNSPLHF.